This T cell receptor beta chain was observed in a study of cytomegalovirus exposure and HLA in healthy donors. The CDR3 sequence is 15 residues long. Germline CDR1 is SGHKS and CDR2 is YYEKEE (reference sequence). V trimming: 5 bases; J trimming: 8 bases; junction bases outside the gene matches: 11. The table came from immunoSEQ multiplex PCR; TCRdb's copy has only in-frame clones and leaves some out. The sample includes some 140,000 clones, roughly 79% of them seen just once. The chain recombines TRBV5-5 with TRBJ1-2, with 11 bases that match TRBD1. This clonotype originated in a man aged 25 to 40 in good health and CMV-seropositive. Sequenced input: PBMCs. CDR3 protein: CASSTPWTGGSGYTF. The CDR3 region has the DNA TGTGCCAGCAGTACCCCGTGGACAGGGGGCTCGGGCTACACCTTC.